This record concerns one T cell receptor (beta chain) sequence. PCR was performed a second time for about 7 to 12 cycles using a sample-barcoded 5' primer and a J-beta primer mix. MiXCR, run by TCRdb on the 5' RACE reads, gives a single entry per CDR3 protein. The data contain some 1.8 million distinct CDR3 sequences, roughly 43% of them seen just once; the ten biggest clones take up approximately 22%. This sample is drawn from a study of blood T cells in healthy people across ages. Germline assignment: CDR1 DFQATT and CDR2 SNEGSKA (reference sequence). With V trimmed by 4 bases and J by 6 bases, 8 bases remained unmatched. The CDR3 consists of 15 residues.

The V call is TRBV20-1, the J call TRBJ1-5; 11 bases are shared with TRBD1. The specimen sequenced was blood. The receptor was derived from a human donor in good health. The CDR3 spells CSATRGTGGIQPQHF. For the CDR3, the DNA is TGCAGTGCTACCCGCGGGACAGGGGGAATTCAGCCCCAGCATTTT.